This T cell receptor (beta chain) was captured by sequencing in a study of T cells after yellow fever vaccination. Overall study: Where fractions had low cell numbers, libraries were prepared from them with the SMART-Seq v4 Ultra Low Input RNA kit. General study results and limits: Abundant bulk-derived clonotypes could contaminate FACS-sorted repertoires. The study re-detected most primary-vaccination clones after the booster (approximately 96% CD4, just over 85% CD8). Overlap between CD4 and CD8 compartments was detected for a small share of clonotypes.

Remarks on this clonotype: Its antigen is still unknown.

The CDR3 covers 13 residues. Germline lookup yields CDR1 SGHAT and CDR2 FQNNGV. V was cut by 5 bases and J by 5 bases, with 12 bases left in between. MiXCR was run by TCRdb on the 5' RACE reads, yielding one entry per CDR3 protein. The sample gives around 320,000 distinct CDR3 sequences, about 10% of which show up once; approximately 3% is in the top ten. This chain uses TRBV11-2 with TRBJ2-5; tentatively, D is TRBD1 or TRBD2 (5 bases each). Sequences were derived from CD4+ T cells sorted from PBMCs, sampled 45 days after the yellow fever booster vaccination. The TCR comes from a man aged 18 to 30 who received the YFV17D yellow fever vaccine. The DNA for the CDR3 is TGTGCCAGCAGCAGGACTGAGGGGGAGACCCAGTACTTC. Its translation: CASSRTEGETQYF.